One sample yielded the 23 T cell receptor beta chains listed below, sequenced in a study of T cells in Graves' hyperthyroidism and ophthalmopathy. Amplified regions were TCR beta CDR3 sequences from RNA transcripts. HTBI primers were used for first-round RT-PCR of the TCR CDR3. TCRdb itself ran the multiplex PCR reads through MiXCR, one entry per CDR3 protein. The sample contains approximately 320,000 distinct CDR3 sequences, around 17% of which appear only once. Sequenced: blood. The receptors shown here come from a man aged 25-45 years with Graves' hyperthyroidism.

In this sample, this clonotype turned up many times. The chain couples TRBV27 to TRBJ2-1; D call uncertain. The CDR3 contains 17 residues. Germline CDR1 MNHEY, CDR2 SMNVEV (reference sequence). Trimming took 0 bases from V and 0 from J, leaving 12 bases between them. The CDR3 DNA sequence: TGTGCCAGCAGTTTATCGTGGAGCCAGGACTCCTACAATGAGCAGTTCTTC. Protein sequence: CASSLSWSQDSYNEQFF.

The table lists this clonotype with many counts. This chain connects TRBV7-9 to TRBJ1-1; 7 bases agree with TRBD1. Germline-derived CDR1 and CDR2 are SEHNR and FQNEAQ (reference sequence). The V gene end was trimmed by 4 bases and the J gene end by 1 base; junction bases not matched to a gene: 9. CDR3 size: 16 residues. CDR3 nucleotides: TGTGCCAGCAGCTCCGCGGGATACAGGGGGAACACTGAAGCTTTCTTT. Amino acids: CASSSAGYRGNTEAFF.

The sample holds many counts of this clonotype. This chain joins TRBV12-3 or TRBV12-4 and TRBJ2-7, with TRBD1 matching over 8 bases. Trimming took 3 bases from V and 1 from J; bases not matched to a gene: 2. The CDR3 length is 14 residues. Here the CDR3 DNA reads TGTGCCAGCAGTTTGACAGGGGAATCCTACGAGCAGTACTTC. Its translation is CASSLTGESYEQYF.

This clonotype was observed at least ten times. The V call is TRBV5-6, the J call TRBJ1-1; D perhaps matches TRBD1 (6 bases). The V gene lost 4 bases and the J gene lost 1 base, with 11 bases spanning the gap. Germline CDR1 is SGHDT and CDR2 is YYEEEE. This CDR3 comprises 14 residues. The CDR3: CASSIQGRNTEAFF. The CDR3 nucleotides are TGTGCCAGCAGCATACAGGGCAGGAACACTGAAGCTTTCTTT.

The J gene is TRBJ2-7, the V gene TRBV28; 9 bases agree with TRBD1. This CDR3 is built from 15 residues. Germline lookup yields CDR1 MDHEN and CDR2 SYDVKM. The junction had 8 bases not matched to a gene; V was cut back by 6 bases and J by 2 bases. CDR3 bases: TGTGCCAGCAGGACCGGGACAGGGATTGCCTACGAGCAGTACTTC. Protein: CASRTGTGIAYEQYF.

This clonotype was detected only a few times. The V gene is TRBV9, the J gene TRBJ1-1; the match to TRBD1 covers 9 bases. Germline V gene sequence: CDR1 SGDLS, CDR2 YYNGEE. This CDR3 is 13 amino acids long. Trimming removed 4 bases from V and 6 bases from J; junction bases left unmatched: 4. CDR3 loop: CASSRTGAAEAFF. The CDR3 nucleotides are TGTGCCAGCAGCAGGACAGGGGCGGCTGAAGCTTTCTTT.

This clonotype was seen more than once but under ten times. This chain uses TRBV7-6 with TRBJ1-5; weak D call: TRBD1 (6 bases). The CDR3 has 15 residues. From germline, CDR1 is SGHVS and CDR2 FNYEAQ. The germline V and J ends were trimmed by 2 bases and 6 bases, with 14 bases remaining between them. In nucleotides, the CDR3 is TGTGCCAGCAGCTTACGGGGGGCGCGGGTTCAGCCCCAGCATTTT. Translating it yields CASSLRGARVQPQHF.

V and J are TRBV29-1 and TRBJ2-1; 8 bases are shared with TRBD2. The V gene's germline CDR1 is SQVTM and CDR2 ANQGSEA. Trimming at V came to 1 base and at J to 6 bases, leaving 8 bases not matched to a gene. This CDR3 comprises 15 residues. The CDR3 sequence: CSVEGTAGGLNEQFF. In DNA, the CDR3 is TGCAGCGTTGAAGGTACGGCGGGAGGCCTCAATGAGCAGTTCTTC.

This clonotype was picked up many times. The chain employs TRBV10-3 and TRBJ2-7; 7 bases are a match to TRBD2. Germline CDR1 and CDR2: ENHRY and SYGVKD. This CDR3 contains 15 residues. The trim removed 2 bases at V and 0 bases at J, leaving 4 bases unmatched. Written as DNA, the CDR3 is TGTGCCATCAGTGAGGGGGGGACTAACTCCTACGAGCAGTACTTC. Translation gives CAISEGGTNSYEQYF.

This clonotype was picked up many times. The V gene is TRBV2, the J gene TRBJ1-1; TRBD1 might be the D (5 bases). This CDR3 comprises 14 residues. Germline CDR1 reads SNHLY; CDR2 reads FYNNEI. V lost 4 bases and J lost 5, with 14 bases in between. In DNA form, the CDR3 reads TGTGCCAGCAGTGTCAATTCGGGGCGGACTGAAGCTTTCTTT. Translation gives CASSVNSGRTEAFF.

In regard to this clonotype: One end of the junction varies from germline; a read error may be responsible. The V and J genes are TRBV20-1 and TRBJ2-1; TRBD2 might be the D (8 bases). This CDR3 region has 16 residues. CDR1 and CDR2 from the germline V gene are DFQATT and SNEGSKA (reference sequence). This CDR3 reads CSARTADREGANDQFF. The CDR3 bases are TGCAGTGCTAGAACCGCTGACCGGGAGGGGGCCAATGATCAGTTCTTC.

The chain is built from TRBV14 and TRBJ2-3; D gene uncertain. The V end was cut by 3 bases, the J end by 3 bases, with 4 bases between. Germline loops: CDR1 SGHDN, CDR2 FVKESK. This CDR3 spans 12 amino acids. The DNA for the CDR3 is TGTGCCAGCAGCCATTATACAGATACGCAGTATTTT. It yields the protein CASSHYTDTQYF.

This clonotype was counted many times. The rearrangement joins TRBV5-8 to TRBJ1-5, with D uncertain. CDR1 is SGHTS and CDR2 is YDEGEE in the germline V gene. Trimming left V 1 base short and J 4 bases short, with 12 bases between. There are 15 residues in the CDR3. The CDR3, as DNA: TGTGCCAGCAGCTTGTGGGTTGACCGAAATCAGCCCCAGCATTTT. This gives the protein CASSLWVDRNQPQHF.

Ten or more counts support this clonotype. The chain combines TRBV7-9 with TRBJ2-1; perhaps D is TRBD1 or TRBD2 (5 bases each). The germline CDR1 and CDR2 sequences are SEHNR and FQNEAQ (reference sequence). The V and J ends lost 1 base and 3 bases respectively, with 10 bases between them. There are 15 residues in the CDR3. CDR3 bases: TGTGCCAGCAGCTTAGTCACGGGGCACTACAATGAGCAGTTCTTC. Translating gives CASSLVTGHYNEQFF.

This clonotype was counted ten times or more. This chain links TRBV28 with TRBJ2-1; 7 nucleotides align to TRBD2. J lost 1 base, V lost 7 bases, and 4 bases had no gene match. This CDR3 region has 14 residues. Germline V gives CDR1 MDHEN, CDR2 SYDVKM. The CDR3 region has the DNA TGTGCCAGCACCTGGGGGGGGTCCTACAATGAGCAGTTCTTC. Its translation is CASTWGGSYNEQFF.

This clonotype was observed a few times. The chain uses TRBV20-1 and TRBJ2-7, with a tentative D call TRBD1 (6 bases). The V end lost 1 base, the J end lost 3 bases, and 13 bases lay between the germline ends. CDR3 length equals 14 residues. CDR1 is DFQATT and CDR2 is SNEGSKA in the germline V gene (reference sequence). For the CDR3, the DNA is TGCAGTGCTAGAGTGATGACAGGAGGCTACGAGCAGTACTTC. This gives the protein CSARVMTGGYEQYF.

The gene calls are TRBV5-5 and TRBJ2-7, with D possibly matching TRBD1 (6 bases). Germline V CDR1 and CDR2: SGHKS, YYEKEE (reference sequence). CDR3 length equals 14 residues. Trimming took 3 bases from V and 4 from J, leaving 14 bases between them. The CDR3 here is CASSSGQKVYEQYF. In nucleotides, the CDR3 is TGTGCCAGCAGCTCAGGACAGAAGGTTTACGAGCAGTACTTC.

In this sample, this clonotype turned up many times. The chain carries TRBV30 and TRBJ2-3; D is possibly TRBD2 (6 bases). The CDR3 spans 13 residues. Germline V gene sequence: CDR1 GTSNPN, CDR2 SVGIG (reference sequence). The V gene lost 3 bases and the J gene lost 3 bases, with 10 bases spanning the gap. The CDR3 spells CAWRSGQTDTQYF. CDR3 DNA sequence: TGTGCCTGGAGAAGCGGGCAGACAGATACGCAGTATTTT.

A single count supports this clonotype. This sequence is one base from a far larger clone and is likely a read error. For the CDR3, the DNA is TGTGCCAGCAGTCGAAGCTCCTACGGGCAGTACTTC. Encoded protein: CASSRSSYGQYF. V and J are TRBV12-3 or TRBV12-4 and TRBJ2-7; no clear D. The CDR3 spans 12 residues.

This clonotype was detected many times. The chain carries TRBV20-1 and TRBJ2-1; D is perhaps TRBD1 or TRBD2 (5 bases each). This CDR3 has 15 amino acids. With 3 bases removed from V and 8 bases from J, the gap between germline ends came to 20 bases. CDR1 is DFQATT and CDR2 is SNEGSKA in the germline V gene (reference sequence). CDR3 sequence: CSASTGPAYVDEQFF. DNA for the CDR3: TGCAGTGCTAGTACGGGACCCGCATATGTCGATGAGCAGTTCTTC.

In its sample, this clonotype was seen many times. The CDR3 bases are TGTGCCAGCTCGACAACAGGGGCGGAGACCCAGTACTTC. This sequence encodes CASSTTGAETQYF. The rearrangement links TRBV18 to TRBJ2-5; 7 bases align to TRBD1. CDR1 KGHSH and CDR2 LQKENI come from the germline V gene. The length of the CDR3 is 13 residues. The V segment lost 6 bases and the J segment 5 bases; nucleotides outside the gene matches: 6.

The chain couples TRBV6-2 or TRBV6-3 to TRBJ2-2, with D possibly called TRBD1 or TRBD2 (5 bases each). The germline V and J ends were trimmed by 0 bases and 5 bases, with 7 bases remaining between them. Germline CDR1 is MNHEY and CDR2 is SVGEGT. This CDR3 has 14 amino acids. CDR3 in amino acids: CASSYSRGTGELFF. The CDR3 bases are TGTGCCAGCAGTTACTCGAGGGGTACCGGGGAGCTGTTTTTT.

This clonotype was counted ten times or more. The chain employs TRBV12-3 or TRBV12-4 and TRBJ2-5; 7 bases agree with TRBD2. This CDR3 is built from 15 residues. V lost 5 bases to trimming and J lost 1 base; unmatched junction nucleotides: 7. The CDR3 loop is CASSIPAGPQETQYF. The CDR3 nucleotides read TGTGCCAGCAGTATCCCAGCGGGGCCCCAAGAGACCCAGTACTTC.